Each of the 10 T cell receptor beta chains below was sequenced from the same sample in a study of T cells in Graves' hyperthyroidism and ophthalmopathy. RNA transcripts gave rise to amplified TCR beta CDR3 regions. In the first-round RT-PCR of the TCR CDR3, the HTBI primer set was used. MiXCR was run by TCRdb on the multiplex PCR reads, yielding one entry per CDR3 protein. The sample contains 250,000 or so distinct CDR3 sequences, about a sixth of which appear only once. Sequenced sample: blood. These TCRs come from a woman in her late teens or twenties with Graves' ophthalmopathy.

The J gene is TRBJ1-2, the V gene TRBV6-1; 7 bases line up with TRBD1. This CDR3 comprises 13 residues. V lost 8 bases and J lost 7; bases outside the gene matches: 10. From germline, CDR1 is MNHNS and CDR2 SASEGT. The CDR3 protein is CASAQGGLSGYTF. DNA of the CDR3: TGTGCCAGCGCCCAGGGGGGGCTGTCTGGCTACACCTTC.

This clonotype showed up many times. The V and J genes are TRBV12-5 and TRBJ2-2; 13 bases are shared with TRBD2. This CDR3 has 18 amino acids. The V and J ends lost 5 bases and 1 base, in that order; junction bases with no gene match: 7. CDR1 LGHNT and CDR2 FRNRAP come from the germline V gene. CDR3 loop: CASGPGLAGVENTGELFF. In DNA, the CDR3 is TGTGCTAGTGGTCCTGGACTAGCGGGAGTTGAGAACACCGGGGAGCTGTTTTTT.

This clonotype was counted many times. This chain links TRBV2 with TRBJ2-5; no definite D call. V shed 7 bases and J shed 3 bases, with 9 bases lying between them. This CDR3 is 12 amino acids long. Germline V gene lookup returns CDR1 SNHLY and CDR2 FYNNEI. For the CDR3, the DNA is TGTGCCAGCAACGACCCAAAAGAGACCCAGTACTTC. Its translation is CASNDPKETQYF.

This clonotype has at least ten counts. The chain recombines TRBV2 with TRBJ1-5; TRBD1 might be the D (5 bases). CDR3 length: 18 amino acids. The germline V and J ends were trimmed by 4 bases and 0 bases, with 19 bases remaining between them. Germline CDR1 and CDR2: SNHLY and FYNNEI. CDR3 DNA: TGTGCCAGCAGTGGGGAGGTATCGGGGACTTATAGCAATCAGCCCCAGCATTTT. The encoded protein is CASSGEVSGTYSNQPQHF.

This chain uses TRBV18 with TRBJ2-2; TRBD1 matches at 10 bases. There are 17 residues in the CDR3. Trimming at V came to 3 bases and at J to 9 bases, leaving 13 bases not matched to a gene. The germline V gene encodes CDR1 KGHSH and CDR2 LQKENI. CDR3 bases: TGTGCCAGCTCACCCCGGGACAGGGGTTTTAAGACCAGGGAGCTGTTTTTT. Protein: CASSPRDRGFKTRELFF.

This clonotype came up many times. This chain links TRBV5-1 with TRBJ1-1, with D unclear. The CDR3 runs 16 residues. In germline, CDR1 is SGHRS, CDR2 YFSETQ. V was cut by 0 bases and J by 1 base, with 13 bases left in between. CDR3 sequence reads: CASSLARVRANTEAFF. The CDR3 DNA follows: TGCGCCAGCAGCTTGGCCCGTGTCCGCGCGAACACTGAAGCTTTCTTT. The entire variable domain, with the rest obtained from reference TRBV5-1 and TRBJ1-1, is as follows: KAGVTQTPRYLIKTRGQQVTLSCSPISGHRSVSWYQQTPGQGLQFLFEYFSETQRNKGNFPGRFSGRQFSNSRSEMNVSTLELGDSALYLCASSLARVRANTEAFFGQGTRLTVV.

This clonotype was observed many times. The gene calls are TRBV30 and TRBJ2-2, with 15 bases fitting TRBD2. V shed 3 bases and J 4 bases; nucleotides not matched to a gene: 12. The CDR3 sequence is 19 residues long. Germline V lookup: CDR1 GTSNPN, CDR2 SVGIG (reference sequence). CDR3 nucleotide sequence: TGTGCCTGGAGCGACCTAAGGACTAGCGGGAGGGCAGTCACCGGGGAGCTGTTTTTT. As protein: CAWSDLRTSGRAVTGELFF.

This clonotype was seen many times. The chain combines TRBV5-5 with TRBJ1-5, with D unclear. This CDR3 has 15 amino acids. V lost 0 bases to trimming and J lost 1 base, with 8 bases between them. Germline lookup yields CDR1 SGHKS and CDR2 YYEKEE (reference sequence). The CDR3 protein is CASSLDSGSNQPQHF. Written as DNA, the CDR3 is TGTGCCAGCAGCTTGGACTCTGGGAGCAATCAGCCCCAGCATTTT.

This clonotype was observed at least ten times. The chain links TRBV28 to TRBJ1-2; 9 positions match TRBD1. V lost 7 bases to trimming and J lost 4 bases; unmatched junction nucleotides: 19. This CDR3 is 18 amino acids long. CDR1 and CDR2 (germline): MDHEN, SYDVKM. CDR3 sequence (DNA): TGTGCCAGCACCGATGGGAAGAACATAAGACAGGGGGTCTATGGCTACACCTTC. This gives the protein CASTDGKNIRQGVYGYTF.

This clonotype was seen ten or more times. The chain combines TRBV20-1 with TRBJ2-3, with 9 bases identical to TRBD2. This CDR3 has 16 amino acids. V dropped 2 bases and J dropped 3; count of bases not matched to a gene: 9. CDR1 DFQATT and CDR2 SNEGSKA come from the germline V gene (reference sequence). CDR3 nucleotides: TGCAGTGCTAGATTGGTAGCGGGGGCGGGGACAGATACGCAGTATTTT. It codes for CSARLVAGAGTDTQYF.